This record covers a single T cell receptor (beta chain). Its specificity is unknown. TCRdb's table, derived via immunoSEQ multiplex PCR, lists solely in-frame clones and lacks some. The sample yields fewer than 550 clones, 15% to 20% seen once. These data are taken from a study of tumour-infiltrating T cells in Burkitt lymphoma. About the research overall: Survival, overall and progression-free, tracked with productive clonality.

There are 14 residues in the CDR3. J was trimmed by 15 bases and V by 4 bases; bases with no gene match: 13. The germline V gene has CDR1 LNHNV and CDR2 YYDKDF (reference sequence). General observations from the study: Public clonotypes, several, appeared across numerous Burkitt lymphoma patients.

The specimen sequenced was tumor tissue. The V call is TRBV15, the J call TRBJ2-2; 8 nucleotides line up with TRBD2. The clonotype originates from a human donor with Burkitt lymphoma. CDR3: CATSTAQREGGLFF. CDR3 DNA sequence: TGTGCCACCAGCACAGCTCAACGGGAGGGCGGGTTGTTTTTT.